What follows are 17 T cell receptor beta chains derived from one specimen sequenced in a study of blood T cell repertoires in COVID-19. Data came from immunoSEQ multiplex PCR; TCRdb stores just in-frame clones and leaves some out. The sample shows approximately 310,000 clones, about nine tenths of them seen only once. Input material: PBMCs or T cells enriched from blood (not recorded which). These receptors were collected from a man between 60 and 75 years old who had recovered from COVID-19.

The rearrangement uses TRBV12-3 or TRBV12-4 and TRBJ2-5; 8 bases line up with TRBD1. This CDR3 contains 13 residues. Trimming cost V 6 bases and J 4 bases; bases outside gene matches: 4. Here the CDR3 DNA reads TGTGCCAGCAGCCGACAGGGGAGAGAGACCCAGTACTTC. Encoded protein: CASSRQGRETQYF.

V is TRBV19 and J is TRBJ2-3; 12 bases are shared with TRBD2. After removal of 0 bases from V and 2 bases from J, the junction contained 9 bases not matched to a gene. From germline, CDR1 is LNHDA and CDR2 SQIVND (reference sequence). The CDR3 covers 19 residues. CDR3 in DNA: TGTGCCAGTAGTATAGATGGGACTAGCGGGCCTCCGCCCACAGATACGCAGTATTTT. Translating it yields CASSIDGTSGPPPTDTQYF.

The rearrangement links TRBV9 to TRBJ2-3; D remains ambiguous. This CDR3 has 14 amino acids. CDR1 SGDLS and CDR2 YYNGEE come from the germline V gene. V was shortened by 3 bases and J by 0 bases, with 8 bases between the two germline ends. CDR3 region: CASSARPSTDTQYF. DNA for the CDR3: TGTGCCAGCAGCGCTCGTCCTAGCACAGATACGCAGTATTTT.

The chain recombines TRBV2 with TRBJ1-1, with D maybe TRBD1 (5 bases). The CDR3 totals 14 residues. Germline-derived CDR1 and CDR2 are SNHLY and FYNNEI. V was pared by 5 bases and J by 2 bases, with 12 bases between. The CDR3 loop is CASSIWGGNTEAFF. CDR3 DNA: TGTGCCAGCAGTATATGGGGGGGAAACACTGAAGCTTTCTTT.

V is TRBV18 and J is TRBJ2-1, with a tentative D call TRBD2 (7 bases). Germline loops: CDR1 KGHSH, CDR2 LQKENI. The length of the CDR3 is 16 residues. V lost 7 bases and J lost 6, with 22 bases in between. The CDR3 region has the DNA TGTGCCAGCTTAAACCAGGGGTTGCGGGGGTCCAATGAGCAGTTCTTC. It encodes CASLNQGLRGSNEQFF.

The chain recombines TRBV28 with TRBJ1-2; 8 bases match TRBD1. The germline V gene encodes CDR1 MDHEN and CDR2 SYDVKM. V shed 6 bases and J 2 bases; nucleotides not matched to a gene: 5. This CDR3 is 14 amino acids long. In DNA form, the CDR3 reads TGTGCCAGCAGAAACGGACAGGGCAACTATGGCTACACCTTC. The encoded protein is CASRNGQGNYGYTF.

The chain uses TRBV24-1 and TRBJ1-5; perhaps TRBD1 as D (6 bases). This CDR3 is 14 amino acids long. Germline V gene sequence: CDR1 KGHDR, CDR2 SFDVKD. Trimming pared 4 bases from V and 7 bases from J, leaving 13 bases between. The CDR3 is CATSEGSGVQPQHF. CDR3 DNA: TGTGCCACCAGTGAAGGGTCAGGGGTCCAGCCCCAGCATTTT.

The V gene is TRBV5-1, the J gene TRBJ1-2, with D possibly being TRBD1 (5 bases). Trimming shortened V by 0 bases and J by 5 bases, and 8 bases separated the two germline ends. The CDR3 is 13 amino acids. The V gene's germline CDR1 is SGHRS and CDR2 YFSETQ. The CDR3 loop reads CASSLDRKYGYTF. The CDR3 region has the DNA TGCGCCAGCAGCTTGGACAGGAAATATGGCTACACCTTC. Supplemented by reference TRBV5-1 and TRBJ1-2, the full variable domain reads KAGVTQTPRYLIKTRGQQVTLSCSPISGHRSVSWYQQTPGQGLQFLFEYFSETQRNKGNFPGRFSGRQFSNSRSEMNVSTLELGDSALYLCASSLDRKYGYTFGSGTRLTVV.

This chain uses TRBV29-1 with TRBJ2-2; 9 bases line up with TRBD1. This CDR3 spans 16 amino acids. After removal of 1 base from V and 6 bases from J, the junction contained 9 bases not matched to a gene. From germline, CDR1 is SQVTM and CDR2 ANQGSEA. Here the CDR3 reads CSVEGLRDRGSGELFF. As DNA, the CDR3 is TGCAGCGTTGAAGGTTTAAGAGACAGGGGGTCCGGGGAGCTGTTTTTT.

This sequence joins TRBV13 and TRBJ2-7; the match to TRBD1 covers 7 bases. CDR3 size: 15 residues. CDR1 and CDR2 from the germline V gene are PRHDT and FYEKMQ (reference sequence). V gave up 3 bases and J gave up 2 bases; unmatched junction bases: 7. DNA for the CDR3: TGTGCCAGCAGCTTGGTACAGGGGCACACCTACGAGCAGTACTTC. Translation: CASSLVQGHTYEQYF.

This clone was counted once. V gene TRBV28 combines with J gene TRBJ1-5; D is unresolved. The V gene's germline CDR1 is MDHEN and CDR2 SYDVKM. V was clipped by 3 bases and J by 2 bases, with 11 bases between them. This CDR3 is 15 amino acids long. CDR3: CASSLEGWGNQPQHF. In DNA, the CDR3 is TGTGCCAGCAGTTTGGAGGGATGGGGCAATCAGCCCCAGCATTTT. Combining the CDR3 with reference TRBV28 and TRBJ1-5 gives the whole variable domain DVKVTQSSRYLVKRTGEKVFLECVQDMDHENMFWYRQDPGLGLRLIYFSYDVKMKEKGDIPEGYSVSREKKERFSLILESASTNQTSMYLCASSLEGWGNQPQHFGDGTRLSIL.

CDR3 sequence reads: CASQGYYNEQFF. The CDR3 DNA reads as TGTGCCAGTCAGGGGTACTACAATGAGCAGTTCTTC. The chain links TRBV28 to TRBJ2-1, with D possibly TRBD1 on 6 matching bases. Germline-derived CDR1 and CDR2 are MDHEN and SYDVKM. The CDR3 runs to 12 residues. V lost 9 bases to trimming and J lost 3 bases, with 9 bases between them.

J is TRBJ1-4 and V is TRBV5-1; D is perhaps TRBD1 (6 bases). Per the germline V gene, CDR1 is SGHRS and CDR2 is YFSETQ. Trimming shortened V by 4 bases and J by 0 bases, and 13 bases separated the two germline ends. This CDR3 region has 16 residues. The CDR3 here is CASSPGTLSTNEKLFF. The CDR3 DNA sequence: TGCGCCAGCAGCCCCGGGACACTTTCAACTAATGAAAAACTGTTTTTT.

CDR3 amino acids: CASSPPRTSGEKDNEQFF. The DNA for the CDR3 is TGTGCCAGCAGTCCCCCCCGGACTAGCGGGGAAAAAGACAATGAGCAGTTCTTC. The J gene is TRBJ2-1, the V gene TRBV28; 12 bases match TRBD2. The germline gives CDR1 MDHEN, CDR2 SYDVKM. CDR3 size: 18 residues. V lost 5 bases to trimming and J lost 5 bases; unmatched junction nucleotides: 13.

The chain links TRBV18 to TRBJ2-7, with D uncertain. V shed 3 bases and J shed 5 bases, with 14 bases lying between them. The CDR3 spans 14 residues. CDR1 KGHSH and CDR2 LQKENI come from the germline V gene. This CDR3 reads CASSPAQSMHEQYF. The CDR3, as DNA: TGTGCCAGCTCACCTGCACAGTCGATGCACGAGCAGTACTTC.

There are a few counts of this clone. CDR3 protein: CASSRNQGQNYGYTF. The CDR3 DNA reads TGTGCCAGCAGTCGGAACCAAGGACAGAACTATGGCTACACCTTC. V is TRBV6-2 or TRBV6-3 and J is TRBJ1-2; a possible D gene is TRBD1 (6 bases). The V gene lost 5 bases and the J gene lost 2 bases, with 15 bases spanning the gap. There are 15 residues in the CDR3. The germline V gene has CDR1 MNHEY and CDR2 SVGEGT.

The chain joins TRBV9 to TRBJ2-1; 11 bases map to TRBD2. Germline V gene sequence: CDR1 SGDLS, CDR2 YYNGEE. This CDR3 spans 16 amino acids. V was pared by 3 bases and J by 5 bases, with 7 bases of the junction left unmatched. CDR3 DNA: TGTGCCAGCAGCGGGAGACTAGCGGGAATCGACAATGAGCAGTTCTTC. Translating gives CASSGRLAGIDNEQFF. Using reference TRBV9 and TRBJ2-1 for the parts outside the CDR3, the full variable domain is DSGVTQTPKHLITATGQRVTLRCSPRSGDLSVYWYQQSLDQGLQFLIQYYNGEERAKGNILERFSAQQFPDLHSELNLSSLELGDSALYFCASSGRLAGIDNEQFFGPGTRLTVL.